This TCR beta chain was documented in a study of T cell changes during pregnancy in multiple sclerosis. TCRdb's table, derived via immunoSEQ multiplex PCR, lists solely in-frame clones and lacks some. The data hold 90,000 to 120,000 clones, with approximately 93% observed a single time. This receptor was taken from a female donor with multiple sclerosis, enrolled in a pregnancy study. This material consisted of peripheral blood, taken after pregnancy.

In DNA form, the CDR3 reads TGTGCCAGCAGCGTAGACAAGAACTCCTACAATGAGCAGTTCTTC. Amino acid sequence: CASSVDKNSYNEQFF. This chain connects TRBV5-4 to TRBJ2-1; D gene ambiguous. The CDR3 runs 15 residues. Germline values: CDR1 SGHNT, CDR2 YYREEE (reference sequence). The germline V and J ends were trimmed by 4 bases and 0 bases, with 11 bases remaining between them.